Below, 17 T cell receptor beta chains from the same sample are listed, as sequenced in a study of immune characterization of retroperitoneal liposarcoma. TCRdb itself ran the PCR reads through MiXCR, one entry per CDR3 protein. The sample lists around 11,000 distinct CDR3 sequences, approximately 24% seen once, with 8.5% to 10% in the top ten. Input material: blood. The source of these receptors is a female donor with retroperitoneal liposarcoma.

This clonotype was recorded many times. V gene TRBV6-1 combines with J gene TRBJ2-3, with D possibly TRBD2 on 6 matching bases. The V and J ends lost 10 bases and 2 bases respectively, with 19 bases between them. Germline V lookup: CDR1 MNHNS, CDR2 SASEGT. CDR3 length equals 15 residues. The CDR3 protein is CATDKSAGYTDTQYF. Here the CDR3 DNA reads TGTGCCACCGATAAGTCTGCGGGATACACAGATACGCAGTATTTT.

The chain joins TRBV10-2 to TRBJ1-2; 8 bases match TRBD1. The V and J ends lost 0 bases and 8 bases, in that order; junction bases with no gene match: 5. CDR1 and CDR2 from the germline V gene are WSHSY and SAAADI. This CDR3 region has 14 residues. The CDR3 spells CASSESGQGRGYTF. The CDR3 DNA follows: TGCGCCAGCAGTGAGTCCGGACAGGGTCGGGGCTACACCTTC.

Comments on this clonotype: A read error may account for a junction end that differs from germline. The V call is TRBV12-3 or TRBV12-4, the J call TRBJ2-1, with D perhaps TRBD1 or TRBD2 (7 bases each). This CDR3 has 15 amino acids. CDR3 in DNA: TGTGCCAGCACCCCCCGGGCGCAGGGGGGGAATGGGCAGTTCTTC. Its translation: CASTPRAQGGNGQFF.

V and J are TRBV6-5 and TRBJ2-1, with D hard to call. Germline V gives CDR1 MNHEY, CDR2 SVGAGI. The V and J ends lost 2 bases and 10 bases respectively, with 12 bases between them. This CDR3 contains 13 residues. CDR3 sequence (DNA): TGTGCCAGCAGTTACGGGCAGGCCTACGAGCAGTTCTTC. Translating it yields CASSYGQAYEQFF.

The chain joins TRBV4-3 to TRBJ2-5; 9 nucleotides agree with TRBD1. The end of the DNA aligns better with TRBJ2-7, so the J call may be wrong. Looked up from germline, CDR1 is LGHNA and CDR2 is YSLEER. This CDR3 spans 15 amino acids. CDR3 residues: CASSQGTGVGNEQYF. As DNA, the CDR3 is TGCGCCAGCAGCCAAGGGACAGGGGTTGGGAACGAGCAGTACTTC.

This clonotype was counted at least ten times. CDR3 amino acids: CASSYSRLAGAQETQYF. In nucleotides, the CDR3 is TGTGCCAGCAGTTACTCGAGACTAGCGGGAGCCCAAGAGACCCAGTACTTC. The chain couples TRBV6-2 or TRBV6-3 to TRBJ2-5; TRBD2 aligns across 12 bases. The length of the CDR3 is 17 residues. J was trimmed by 1 base and V by 0 bases; bases with no gene match: 3. Germline loops: CDR1 MNHEY, CDR2 SVGEGT.

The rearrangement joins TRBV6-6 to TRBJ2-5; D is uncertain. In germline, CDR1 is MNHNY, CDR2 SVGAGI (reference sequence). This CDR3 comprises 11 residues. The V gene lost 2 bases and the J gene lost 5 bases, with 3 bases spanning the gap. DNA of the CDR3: TGTGCCAGCAGTTACAAGGAGACCCAGTACTTC. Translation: CASSYKETQYF.

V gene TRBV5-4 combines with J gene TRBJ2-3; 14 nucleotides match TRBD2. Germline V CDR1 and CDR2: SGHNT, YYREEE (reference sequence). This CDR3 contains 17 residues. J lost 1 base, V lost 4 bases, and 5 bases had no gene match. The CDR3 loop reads CASSGTTSGRGTDTQYF. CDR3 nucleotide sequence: TGTGCCAGCAGCGGGACGACTAGCGGGAGGGGCACAGATACGCAGTATTTT.

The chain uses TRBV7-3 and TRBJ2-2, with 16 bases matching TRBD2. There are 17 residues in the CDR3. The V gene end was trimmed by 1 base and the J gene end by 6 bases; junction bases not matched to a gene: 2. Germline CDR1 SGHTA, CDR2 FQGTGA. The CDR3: CASSLRGLAGGAGELFF. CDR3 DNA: TGTGCCAGCAGCTTAAGGGGACTAGCGGGAGGGGCCGGGGAGCTGTTTTTT.

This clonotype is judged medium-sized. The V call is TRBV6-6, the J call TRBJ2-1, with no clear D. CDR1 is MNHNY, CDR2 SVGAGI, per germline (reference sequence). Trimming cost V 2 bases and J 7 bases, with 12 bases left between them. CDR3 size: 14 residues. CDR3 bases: TGTGCCAGCAGTTACGGGTTTGGCGGTAATGAGCAGTTCTTC. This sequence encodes CASSYGFGGNEQFF.

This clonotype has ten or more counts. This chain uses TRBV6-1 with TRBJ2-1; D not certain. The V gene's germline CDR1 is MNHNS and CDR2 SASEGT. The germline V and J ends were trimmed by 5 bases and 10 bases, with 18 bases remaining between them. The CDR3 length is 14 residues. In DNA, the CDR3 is TGTGCCAGCAGTCCACGGAGTCCACCCTACGAGCAGTTCTTC. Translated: CASSPRSPPYEQFF.

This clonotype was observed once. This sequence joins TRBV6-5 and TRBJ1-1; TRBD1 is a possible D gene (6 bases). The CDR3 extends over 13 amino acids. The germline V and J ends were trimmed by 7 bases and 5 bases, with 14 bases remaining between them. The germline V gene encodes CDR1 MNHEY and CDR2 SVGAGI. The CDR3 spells CASNWGLGTEAFF. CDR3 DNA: TGTGCCAGCAACTGGGGGCTAGGTACTGAAGCTTTCTTT.

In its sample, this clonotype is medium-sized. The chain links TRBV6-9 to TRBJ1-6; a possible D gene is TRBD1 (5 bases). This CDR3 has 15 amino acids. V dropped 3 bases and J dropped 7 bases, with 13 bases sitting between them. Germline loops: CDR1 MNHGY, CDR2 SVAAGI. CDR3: CASSYSGRGNSPLHF. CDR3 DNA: TGTGCCAGCAGTTACTCGGGACGCGGAAATTCACCCCTCCACTTT.

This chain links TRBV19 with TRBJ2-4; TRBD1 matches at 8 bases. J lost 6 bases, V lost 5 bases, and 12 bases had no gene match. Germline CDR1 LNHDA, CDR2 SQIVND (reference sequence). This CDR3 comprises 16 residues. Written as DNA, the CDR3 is TGTGCCAGTAGTCCCCGGGGGACAGGTGGAGTAAACATTCAGTACTTC. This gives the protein CASSPRGTGGVNIQYF.

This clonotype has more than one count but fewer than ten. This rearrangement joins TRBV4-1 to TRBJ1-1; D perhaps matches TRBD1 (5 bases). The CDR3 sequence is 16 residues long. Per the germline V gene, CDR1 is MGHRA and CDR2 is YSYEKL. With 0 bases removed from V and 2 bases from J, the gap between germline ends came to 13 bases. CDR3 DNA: TGCGCCAGCAGCCAAGACCCTGGGACGGCCAACACTGAAGCTTTCTTT. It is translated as CASSQDPGTANTEAFF.

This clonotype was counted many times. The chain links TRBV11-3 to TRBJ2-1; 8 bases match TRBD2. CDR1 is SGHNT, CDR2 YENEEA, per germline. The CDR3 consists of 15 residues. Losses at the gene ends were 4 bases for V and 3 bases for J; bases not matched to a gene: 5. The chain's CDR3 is CASSSIAGYYNEQFF. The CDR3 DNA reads TGTGCCAGCAGCTCCATAGCGGGGTACTACAATGAGCAGTTCTTC.

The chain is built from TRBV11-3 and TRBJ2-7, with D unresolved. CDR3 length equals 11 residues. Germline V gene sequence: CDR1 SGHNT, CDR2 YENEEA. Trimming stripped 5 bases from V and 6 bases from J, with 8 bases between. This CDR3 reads CASSLVGEQYF. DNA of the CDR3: TGTGCCAGCAGCCTGGTGGGCGAGCAGTACTTC.